These 5 T cell receptor beta chains were all obtained from the same sample, sequenced in a study of early T cells in non-severe SARS-CoV-2 infection. TCRdb called the 5' RACE reads again in MiXCR, with one record for every CDR3 protein. In the table there are 55,000 to 70,000 distinct CDR3 sequences, over 5% of which are singletons. Source material: whole blood. These receptors all stem from an adult who was a healthcare worker with PCR-confirmed SARS-CoV-2 infection or an uninfected control (not recorded which).

This clonotype occurred a few times. The chain recombines TRBV4-1 with TRBJ1-1; D gene ambiguous. The ends were cut back, 1 base at V and 0 bases at J, with 9 bases in the middle. Germline V gene data show CDR1 as MGHRA and CDR2 as YSYEKL. The CDR3 has 15 residues. The CDR3 DNA reads as TGCGCCAGCAGCCAAGTGGAGGGCATGAACACTGAAGCTTTCTTT. This encodes CASSQVEGMNTEAFF.

This rearrangement joins TRBV7-8 to TRBJ2-7, with a possible D match to TRBD2 (6 bases). The CDR3 loop spans 14 amino acids. Germline CDR1 and CDR2: SGHVS and FQNEAQ. V shed 1 base and J shed 2 bases, with 9 bases lying between them. CDR3 sequence: CASSLGDSAYEQYF. As DNA, the CDR3 is TGTGCCAGCAGCTTAGGGGACTCCGCCTACGAGCAGTACTTC.

This clonotype was counted at least ten times. The chain links TRBV20-1 to TRBJ2-4; 11 bases match TRBD2. This CDR3 spans 16 amino acids. The V gene's germline CDR1 is DFQATT and CDR2 SNEGSKA (reference sequence). V was pared by 5 bases and J by 4 bases, with 10 bases of the junction left unmatched. The CDR3 spells CSARALGLAEKNIQYF. In nucleotides, the CDR3 is TGCAGTGCTCGCGCCCTGGGACTAGCGGAAAAAAACATTCAGTACTTC.

Many counts were recorded for this clonotype. The chain uses TRBV12-3 or TRBV12-4 and TRBJ2-2; no definite D call. V was cut by 3 bases and J by 4 bases, with 9 bases left in between. The CDR3 covers 14 residues. This chain's CDR3 is CASSFSLVTGELFF. Here the CDR3 DNA reads TGTGCCAGCAGTTTTAGTCTTGTCACCGGGGAGCTGTTTTTT.

This clonotype was seen many times. This rearrangement joins TRBV7-2 to TRBJ2-3, with D tentatively TRBD1 (5 bases). From germline, CDR1 is SGHTA and CDR2 FQGNSA. The CDR3 spans 11 residues. V was clipped by 3 bases and J by 7 bases, with 5 bases between them. CDR3 residues: CASSLGHTQYF. DNA for the CDR3: TGTGCCAGCAGCTTGGGGCATACGCAGTATTTT.